This T cell receptor (beta chain) was recovered during a study of Ad26.COV2.S vaccination and SARS-CoV-2 variants. Study-wide background: Participants got Ad26.COV2.S intramuscularly, once or twice 56 days apart.

The treatment: roughly 18 received Ad26.COV2.S at low or high dose, single or two shots; a few received placebo; per-sample allocation not given. Material that was analyzed had been drawn on day 63 after the first vaccine or placebo injection. Study-level results: While placebo recipients had lower spike-specific TCR breadth, vaccine recipients had more. Analyses that measured TCR breadth and depth may have underestimated total T cell responses.

Deletions cut 3 bases from V and 0 bases from J, with 5 bases between. Germline CDR1 is MRHNA and CDR2 is SNTAGT. The CDR3 is 13 amino acids. In the case of this clone: The antigen is unknown.

Sequencing used immunoSEQ multiplex PCR; TCRdb keeps in-frame clones, though not all of them. Of some 250,000 clones detected, 88% appear once; the ten largest clones hold around 11%. The chain combines TRBV6-4 with TRBJ1-1, with a possible D match to TRBD1 (5 bases). Sequencing was performed on peripheral blood, taken in a trial of Ad26.COV2.S vaccine versus placebo. The receptor was derived from a person between 18 and 65 years old who received the Ad26.COV2.S COVID-19 vaccine or a placebo. Here the CDR3 DNA reads TGTGCCAGCAGTGAACAGGTGAACACTGAAGCTTTCTTT. This encodes CASSEQVNTEAFF.